One sample yielded the 8 T cell receptor beta chains listed below, sequenced in a study of shared clonotypes between healthy human individuals. Assay: immunoSEQ multiplex PCR; the TCRdb copy retains only in-frame clones and omits some. Of 550,000 to 600,000 clones detected, roughly four fifths appear once; the ten largest clones hold around 11%. Sequencing input: PBMCs. These receptors were collected from a woman between 40 and 50 years old in good health. Some clones in this sample may be carry-over from other donors' samples.

The gene calls are TRBV2 and TRBJ2-5; 8 bases align to TRBD1. With 4 bases clipped from V and 2 bases from J, the junction kept 3 bases outside the gene matches. This CDR3 is built from 14 residues. Germline values: CDR1 SNHLY, CDR2 FYNNEI. The CDR3, as DNA: TGTGCCAGCAGTGGCAACAGGGGGCAAGAGACCCAGTACTTC. This gives the protein CASSGNRGQETQYF.

The CDR3 region is CASSQGPATGRGYGYTF. CDR3 nucleotide sequence: TGCGCCAGCAGCCAAGGGCCGGCCACGGGGAGAGGCTATGGCTACACCTTC. This chain connects TRBV4-1 to TRBJ1-2, with no clear D. The CDR3 consists of 17 residues. CDR1 and CDR2 from the germline V gene are MGHRA and YSYEKL. V was trimmed by 1 base and J by 4 bases, leaving 19 bases between them.

This clone was counted ten times or more. CDR3 in DNA: TGTGCCAGCAGCCCCGGTACCTCCCGGGCAGATACGCAGTATTTT. Protein sequence: CASSPGTSRADTQYF. V gene TRBV7-3 combines with J gene TRBJ2-3; no reliable D call. Trimming left V 5 bases short and J 4 bases short, with 16 bases between. Germline V CDR1 and CDR2: SGHTA, FQGTGA. This CDR3 is 15 amino acids long.

The table lists this clone with a few counts. This sequence joins TRBV28 and TRBJ1-1; perhaps TRBD1 as D (5 bases). Trimming removed 5 bases at V and 6 bases at J, with 13 bases between. Germline V gene sequence: CDR1 MDHEN, CDR2 SYDVKM. CDR3 size: 13 residues. The CDR3 loop reads CASSPPPGPEAFF. CDR3 sequence (DNA): TGTGCCAGCAGTCCGCCCCCGGGGCCTGAAGCTTTCTTT.

This clone came up a few times. The same CDR3 is also encoded by other DNA sequences in this sample. The chain combines TRBV5-1 with TRBJ1-1; possible D gene TRBD1, 6 bases. CDR1 and CDR2 from the germline V gene are SGHRS and YFSETQ. The length of the CDR3 is 15 residues. Trimming removed 0 bases at V and 1 base at J, with 10 bases between. CDR3 nucleotides: TGCGCCAGCAGCTTGGAGGGGGTTGGGAACACTGAAGCTTTCTTT. Its protein product is CASSLEGVGNTEAFF. Drawing the rest from reference TRBV5-1 and TRBJ1-1, the complete variable domain is KAGVTQTPRYLIKTRGQQVTLSCSPISGHRSVSWYQQTPGQGLQFLFEYFSETQRNKGNFPGRFSGRQFSNSRSEMNVSTLELGDSALYLCASSLEGVGNTEAFFGQGTRLTVV.

This chain links TRBV21-1 with TRBJ1-3. TRBV21-1 constitutes a pseudogene. This CDR3 has 16 amino acids. CDR3 sequence (DNA): TGTGCCAGCAGCTATACAGCGTTGAGCTCTGGAAACACCATATATTTT. Translated: CASSYTALSSGNTIYF.

Points on this clone: A junction end diverges from the germline sequence, so it may reflect a read error. The chain employs TRBV19 and TRBJ2-6; TRBD2 aligns across 11 bases. Germline V lookup: CDR1 LNHDA, CDR2 SQIVND (reference sequence). The length of the CDR3 is 18 residues. CDR3 amino acids: CASSPRLAGRSRANVLTF. CDR3 DNA: TGTGCCAGTAGTCCTCGACTAGCGGGGCGCTCTAGGGCCAACGTCCTGACTTTC.

The genes are TRBV18 and TRBJ2-5; no clear D gene. The V end was cut by 6 bases, the J end by 3 bases, with 5 bases between. This CDR3 has 11 amino acids. Germline V gene data show CDR1 as KGHSH and CDR2 as LQKENI. The CDR3 nucleotides are TGTGCCAGCTCTGCAGAAGAGACCCAGTACTTC. Its translation: CASSAEETQYF.